This T cell receptor (beta chain) appears in the sequencing data of a study of T cells after posttransplantation cyclophosphamide. Findings and caveats of the study: Recipient CMV seropositivity and CMV reactivation strongly tracked TRB clonality. Later post-transplant blood repertoires were often dominated by donor CD8+ memory clones.

This table comes from immunoSEQ multiplex PCR, and its TCRdb copy is limited to in-frame clones, with some not included. The sample presents some 46,000 clones, none singletons. This clone was recorded many times. Its antigen remains unknown. CDR1 is LGHNT and CDR2 is FRNRAP in the germline V gene. The ends were cut back, 0 bases at V and 6 bases at J, with 3 bases in the middle. The CDR3 sequence is 12 residues long. On the day of bone marrow donation, the related graft donor provided peripheral blood. The receptor was derived from a man between 40 and 49 years old in good health, CMV-negative, and a related stem cell transplant donor. The sample taken for sequencing was PBMCs. The chain employs TRBV12-5 and TRBJ2-1; no clear D. Written as DNA, the CDR3 is TGTGCTAGTGGTTTGGTCGTCAATGAGCAGTTCTTC. This encodes CASGLVVNEQFF.